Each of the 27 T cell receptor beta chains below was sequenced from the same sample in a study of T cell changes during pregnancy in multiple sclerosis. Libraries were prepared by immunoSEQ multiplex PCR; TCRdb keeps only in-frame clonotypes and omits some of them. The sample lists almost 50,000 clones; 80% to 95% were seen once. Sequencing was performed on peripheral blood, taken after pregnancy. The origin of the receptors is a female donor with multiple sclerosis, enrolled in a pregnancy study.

CDR3 DNA sequence: TGCGCCAGCAGCTTGGGCCTGGCGGGGGGGAACACCGGGGAGCTGTTTTTT. Translated: CASSLGLAGGNTGELFF. The chain recombines TRBV5-1 with TRBJ2-2; TRBD2 aligns across 8 bases. V dropped 0 bases and J dropped 1; count of bases not matched to a gene: 5. Germline values: CDR1 SGHRS, CDR2 YFSETQ. The CDR3 is 17 amino acids.

DNA of the CDR3: TGTGCCAGCAGTTACGACGGCGGGGGACTTGTCTATGGCTACACCTTC. This encodes CASSYDGGGLVYGYTF. The chain joins TRBV6-6 to TRBJ1-2; the D gene is possibly TRBD1 (5 bases). Germline V gene data show CDR1 as MNHNY and CDR2 as SVGAGI (reference sequence). Trimming cost V 2 bases and J 4 bases, with 17 bases left between them. CDR3 length equals 16 residues.

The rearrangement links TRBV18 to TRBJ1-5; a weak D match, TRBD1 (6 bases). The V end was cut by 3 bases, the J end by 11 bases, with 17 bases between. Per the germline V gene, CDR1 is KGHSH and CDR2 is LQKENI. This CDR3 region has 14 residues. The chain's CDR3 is CASSPGTPPQAQHF. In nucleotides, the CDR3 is TGTGCCAGCTCACCCGGGACACCTCCCCAAGCCCAGCATTTT. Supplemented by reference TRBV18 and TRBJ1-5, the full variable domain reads NAGVMQNPRHLVRRRGQEARLRCSPMKGHSHVYWYRQLPEEGLKFMVYLQKENIIDESGMPKERFSAEFPKEGPSILRIQQVVRGDSAAYFCASSPGTPPQAQHFGDGTRLSIL.

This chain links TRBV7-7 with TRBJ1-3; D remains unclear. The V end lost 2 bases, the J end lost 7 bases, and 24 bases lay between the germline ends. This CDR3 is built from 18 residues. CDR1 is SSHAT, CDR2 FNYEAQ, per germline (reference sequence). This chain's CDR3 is CASSLNVSGLVDRNTIYF. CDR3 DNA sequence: TGTGCCAGCAGCTTAAACGTCTCAGGTCTGGTAGACCGTAACACCATATATTTT.

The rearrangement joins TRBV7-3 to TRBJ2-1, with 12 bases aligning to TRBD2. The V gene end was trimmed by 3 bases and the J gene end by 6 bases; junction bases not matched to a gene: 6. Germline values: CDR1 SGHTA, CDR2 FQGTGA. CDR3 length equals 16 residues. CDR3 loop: CASSFRTSGVSNEQFF. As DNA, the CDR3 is TGTGCCAGCAGCTTTCGGACTAGCGGGGTAAGCAATGAGCAGTTCTTC.

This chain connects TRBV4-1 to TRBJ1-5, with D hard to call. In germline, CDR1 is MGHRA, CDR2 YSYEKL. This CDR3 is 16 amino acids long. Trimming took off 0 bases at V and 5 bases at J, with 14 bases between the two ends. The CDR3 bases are TGCGCCAGCAGCCAAGATTTATGGGAGTCGGATCAGCCCCAGCATTTT. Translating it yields CASSQDLWESDQPQHF.

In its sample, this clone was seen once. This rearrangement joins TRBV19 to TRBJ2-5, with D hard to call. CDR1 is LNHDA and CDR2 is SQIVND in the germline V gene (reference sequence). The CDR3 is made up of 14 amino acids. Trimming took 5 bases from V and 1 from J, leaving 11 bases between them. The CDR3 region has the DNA TGTGCCAGTAGTCCGCGCGGATCCCAAGAGACCCAGTACTTC. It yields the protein CASSPRGSQETQYF.

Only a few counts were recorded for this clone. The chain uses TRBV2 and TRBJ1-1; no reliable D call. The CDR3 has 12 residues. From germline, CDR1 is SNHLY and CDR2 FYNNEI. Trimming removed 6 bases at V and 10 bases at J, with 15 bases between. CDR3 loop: CASRGSGVGAFF. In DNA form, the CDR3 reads TGTGCCAGCAGGGGGAGCGGGGTAGGAGCTTTCTTT.

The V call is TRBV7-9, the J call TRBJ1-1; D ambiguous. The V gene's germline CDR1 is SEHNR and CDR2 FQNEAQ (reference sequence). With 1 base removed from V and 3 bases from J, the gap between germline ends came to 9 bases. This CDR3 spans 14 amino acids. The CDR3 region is CASSLDTYHTEAFF. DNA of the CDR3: TGTGCCAGCAGCTTAGATACCTACCACACTGAAGCTTTCTTT.

This chain's CDR3 is CASSVREGDTQYF. Written as DNA, the CDR3 is TGTGCCAGCAGCGTCAGGGAGGGAGATACGCAGTATTTT. The chain recombines TRBV9 with TRBJ2-3; 7 bases agree with TRBD2. In germline, CDR1 is SGDLS, CDR2 YYNGEE. V lost 2 bases, J lost 5 bases, and 2 bases stayed unmatched. The CDR3 extends over 13 amino acids.

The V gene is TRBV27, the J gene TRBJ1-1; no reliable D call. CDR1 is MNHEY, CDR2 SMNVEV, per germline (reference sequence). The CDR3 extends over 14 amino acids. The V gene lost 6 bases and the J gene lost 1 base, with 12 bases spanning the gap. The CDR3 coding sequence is TGTGCCAGCAGCTTCAGGATCCAGAACACTGAAGCTTTCTTT. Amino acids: CASSFRIQNTEAFF.

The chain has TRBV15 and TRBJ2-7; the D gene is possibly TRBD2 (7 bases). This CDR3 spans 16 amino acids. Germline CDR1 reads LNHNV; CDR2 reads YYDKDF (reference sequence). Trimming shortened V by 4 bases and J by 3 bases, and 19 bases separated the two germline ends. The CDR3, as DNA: TGTGCCACCAGCACCCAACGGGGGGCCGCCAACTACGAGCAGTACTTC. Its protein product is CATSTQRGAANYEQYF.

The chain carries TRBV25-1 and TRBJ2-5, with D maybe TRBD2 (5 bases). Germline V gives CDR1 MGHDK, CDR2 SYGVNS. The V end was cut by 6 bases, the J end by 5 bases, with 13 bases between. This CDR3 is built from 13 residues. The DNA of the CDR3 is TGTGCCAGCAGAAAGACGGGGTTGGAGACCCAGTACTTC. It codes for CASRKTGLETQYF. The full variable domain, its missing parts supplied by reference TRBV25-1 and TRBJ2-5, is EADIYQTPRYLVIGTGKKITLECSQTMGHDKMYWYQQDPGMELHLIHYSYGVNSTEKGDLSSESTVSRIRTEHFPLTLESARPSHTSQYLCASRKTGLETQYFGPGTRLLVL.

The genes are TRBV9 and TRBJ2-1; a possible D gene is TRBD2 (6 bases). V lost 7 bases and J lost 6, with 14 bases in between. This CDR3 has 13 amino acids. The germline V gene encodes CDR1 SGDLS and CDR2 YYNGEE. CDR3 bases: TGTGCCAGCTCCGGGGGTAGGGCCAATGAGCAGTTCTTC. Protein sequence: CASSGGRANEQFF. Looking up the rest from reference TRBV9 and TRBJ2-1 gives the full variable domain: DSGVTQTPKHLITATGQRVTLRCSPRSGDLSVYWYQQSLDQGLQFLIQYYNGEERAKGNILERFSAQQFPDLHSELNLSSLELGDSALYFCASSGGRANEQFFGPGTRLTVL.

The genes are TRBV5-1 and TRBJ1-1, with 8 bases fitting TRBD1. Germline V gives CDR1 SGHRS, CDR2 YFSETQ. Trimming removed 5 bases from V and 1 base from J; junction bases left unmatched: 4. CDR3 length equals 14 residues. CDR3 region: CASSRQGWNTEAFF. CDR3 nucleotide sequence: TGCGCCAGCAGTAGACAGGGGTGGAACACTGAAGCTTTCTTT. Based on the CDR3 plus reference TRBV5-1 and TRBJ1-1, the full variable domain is KAGVTQTPRYLIKTRGQQVTLSCSPISGHRSVSWYQQTPGQGLQFLFEYFSETQRNKGNFPGRFSGRQFSNSRSEMNVSTLELGDSALYLCASSRQGWNTEAFFGQGTRLTVV.

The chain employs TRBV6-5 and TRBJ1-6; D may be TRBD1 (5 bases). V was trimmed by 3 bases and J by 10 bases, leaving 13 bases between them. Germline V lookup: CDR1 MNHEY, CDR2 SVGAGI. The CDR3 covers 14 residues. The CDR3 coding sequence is TGTGCCAGCAGTTATGGGGGGATCAGCTCACCCCTCCACTTT. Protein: CASSYGGISSPLHF.

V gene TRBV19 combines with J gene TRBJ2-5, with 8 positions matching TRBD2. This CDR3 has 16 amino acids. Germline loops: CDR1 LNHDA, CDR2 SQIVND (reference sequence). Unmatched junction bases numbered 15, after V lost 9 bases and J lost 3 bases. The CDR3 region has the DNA TGTGCCAGCGAGGTAACTAGCGGTCCTAGGGAAGAGACCCAGTACTTC. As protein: CASEVTSGPREETQYF.

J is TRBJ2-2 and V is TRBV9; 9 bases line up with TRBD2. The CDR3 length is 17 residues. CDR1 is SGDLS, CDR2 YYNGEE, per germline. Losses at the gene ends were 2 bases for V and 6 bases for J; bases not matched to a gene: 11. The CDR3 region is CASSVQAGGTGAGELFF. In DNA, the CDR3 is TGTGCCAGCAGCGTCCAAGCGGGGGGAACTGGGGCCGGGGAGCTGTTTTTT.

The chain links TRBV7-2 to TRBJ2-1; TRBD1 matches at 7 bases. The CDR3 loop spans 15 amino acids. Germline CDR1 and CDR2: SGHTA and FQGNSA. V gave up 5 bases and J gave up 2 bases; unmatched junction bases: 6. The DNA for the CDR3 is TGTGCCAGCAGCCTCGACAGGGAACCCTACAATGAGCAGTTCTTC. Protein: CASSLDREPYNEQFF. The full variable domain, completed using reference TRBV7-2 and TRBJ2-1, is GAGVSQSPSNKVTEKGKDVELRCDPISGHTALYWYRQSLGQGLEFLIYFQGNSAPDKSGLPSDRFSAERTGGSVSTLTIQRTQQEDSAVYLCASSLDREPYNEQFFGPGTRLTVL.

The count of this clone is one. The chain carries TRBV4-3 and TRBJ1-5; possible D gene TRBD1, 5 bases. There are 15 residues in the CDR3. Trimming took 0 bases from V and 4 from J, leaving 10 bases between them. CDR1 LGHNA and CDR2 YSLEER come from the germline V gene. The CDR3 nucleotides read TGCGCCAGCAGCCAAGAATTACGGGGGAATCAGCCCCAGCATTTT. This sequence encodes CASSQELRGNQPQHF.

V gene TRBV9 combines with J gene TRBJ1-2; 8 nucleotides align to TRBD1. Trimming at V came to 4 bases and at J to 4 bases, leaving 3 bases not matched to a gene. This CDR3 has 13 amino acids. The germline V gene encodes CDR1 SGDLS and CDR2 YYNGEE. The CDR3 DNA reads TGTGCCAGCAGCTCTACAGGGGGCTATGGCTACACCTTC. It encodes CASSSTGGYGYTF.

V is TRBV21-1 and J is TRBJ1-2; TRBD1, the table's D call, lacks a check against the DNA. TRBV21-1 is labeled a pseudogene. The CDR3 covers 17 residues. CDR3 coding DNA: TGTGCCAGCAGCAACAACGACAGGGGCTCACCCGCCTATGGCTACACCTTC. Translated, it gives CASSNNDRGSPAYGYTF.

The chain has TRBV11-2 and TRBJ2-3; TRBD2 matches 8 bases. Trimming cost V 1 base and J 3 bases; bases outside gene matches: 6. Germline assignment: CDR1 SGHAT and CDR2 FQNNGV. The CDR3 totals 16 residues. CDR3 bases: TGTGCCAGCAGCTTAGGGGCTAGCGGGCTTACAGATACGCAGTATTTT. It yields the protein CASSLGASGLTDTQYF.

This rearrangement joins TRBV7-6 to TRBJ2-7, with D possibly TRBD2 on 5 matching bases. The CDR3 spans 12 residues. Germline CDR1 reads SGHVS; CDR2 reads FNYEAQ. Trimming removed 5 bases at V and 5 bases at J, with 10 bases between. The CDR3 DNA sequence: TGTGCCAGCAGCCCGGGGAACAACGAGCAGTACTTC. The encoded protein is CASSPGNNEQYF.

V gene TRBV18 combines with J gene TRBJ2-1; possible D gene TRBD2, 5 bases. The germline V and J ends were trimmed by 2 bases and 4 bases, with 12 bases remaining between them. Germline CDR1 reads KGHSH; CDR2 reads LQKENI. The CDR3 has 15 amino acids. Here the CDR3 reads CASSPGQADYNEQFF. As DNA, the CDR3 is TGTGCCAGCTCACCAGGTCAAGCGGATTACAATGAGCAGTTCTTC.

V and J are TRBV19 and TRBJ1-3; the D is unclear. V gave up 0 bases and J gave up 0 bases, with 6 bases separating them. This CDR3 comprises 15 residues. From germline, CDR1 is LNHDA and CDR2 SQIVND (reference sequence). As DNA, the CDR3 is TGTGCCAGTAGTATAGACAATTCCTCTGGAAACACCATATATTTT. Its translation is CASSIDNSSGNTIYF.

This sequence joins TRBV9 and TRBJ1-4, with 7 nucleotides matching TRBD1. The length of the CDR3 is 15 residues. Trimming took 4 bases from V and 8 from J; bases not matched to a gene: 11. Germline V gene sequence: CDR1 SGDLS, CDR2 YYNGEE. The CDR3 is CASSSLTGMGEKLFF. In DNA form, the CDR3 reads TGTGCCAGCAGCTCTCTGACAGGGATGGGCGAAAAACTGTTTTTT. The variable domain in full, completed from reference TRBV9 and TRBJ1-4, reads DSGVTQTPKHLITATGQRVTLRCSPRSGDLSVYWYQQSLDQGLQFLIQYYNGEERAKGNILERFSAQQFPDLHSELNLSSLELGDSALYFCASSSLTGMGEKLFFGSGTQLSVL.